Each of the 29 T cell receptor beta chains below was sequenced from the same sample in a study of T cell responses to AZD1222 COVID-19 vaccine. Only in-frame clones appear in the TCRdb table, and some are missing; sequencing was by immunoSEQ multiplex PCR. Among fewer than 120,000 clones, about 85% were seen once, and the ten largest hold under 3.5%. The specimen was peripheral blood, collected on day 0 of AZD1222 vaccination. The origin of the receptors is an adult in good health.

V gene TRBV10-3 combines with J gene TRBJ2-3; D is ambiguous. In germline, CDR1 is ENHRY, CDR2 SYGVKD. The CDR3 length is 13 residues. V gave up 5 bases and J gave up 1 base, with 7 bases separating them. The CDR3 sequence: CAISREGTDTQYF. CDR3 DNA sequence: TGTGCCATCAGTAGGGAAGGCACAGATACGCAGTATTTT.

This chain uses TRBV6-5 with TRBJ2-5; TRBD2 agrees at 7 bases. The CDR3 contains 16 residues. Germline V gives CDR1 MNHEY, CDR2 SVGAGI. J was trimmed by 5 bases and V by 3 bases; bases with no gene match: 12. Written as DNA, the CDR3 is TGTGCCAGCAGTTATTCTTCAGCGGGGTCCTCGGAGACCCAGTACTTC. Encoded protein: CASSYSSAGSSETQYF.

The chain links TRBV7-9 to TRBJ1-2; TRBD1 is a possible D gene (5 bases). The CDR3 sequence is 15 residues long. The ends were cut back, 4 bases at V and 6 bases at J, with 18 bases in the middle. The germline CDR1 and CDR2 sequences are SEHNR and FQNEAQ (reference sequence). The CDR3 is CASSSLREGADGYTF. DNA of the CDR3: TGTGCCAGCAGCTCCTTGAGGGAAGGGGCAGATGGCTACACCTTC.

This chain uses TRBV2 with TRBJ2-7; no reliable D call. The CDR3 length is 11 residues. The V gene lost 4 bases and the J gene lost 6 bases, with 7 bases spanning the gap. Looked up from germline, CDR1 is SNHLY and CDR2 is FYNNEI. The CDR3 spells CASSVSIEQYF. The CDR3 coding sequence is TGTGCCAGCAGTGTATCCATCGAGCAGTACTTC.

The CDR3 loop reads CASSPRGRGNGNTIYF. The CDR3 coding sequence is TGTGCCAGCAGCCCGAGGGGCAGGGGGAATGGAAACACCATATATTTT. The chain recombines TRBV5-4 with TRBJ1-3; 7 bases are a match to TRBD1. CDR1 SGHNT and CDR2 YYREEE come from the germline V gene (reference sequence). The CDR3 loop spans 16 amino acids. J was trimmed by 3 bases and V by 4 bases; bases with no gene match: 10.

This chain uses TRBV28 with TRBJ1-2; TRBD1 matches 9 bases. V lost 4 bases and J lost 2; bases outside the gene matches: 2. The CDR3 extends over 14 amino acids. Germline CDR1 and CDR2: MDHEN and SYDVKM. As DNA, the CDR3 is TGTGCCAGCAGTTCAGGACAGGGGAACTATGGCTACACCTTC. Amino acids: CASSSGQGNYGYTF.

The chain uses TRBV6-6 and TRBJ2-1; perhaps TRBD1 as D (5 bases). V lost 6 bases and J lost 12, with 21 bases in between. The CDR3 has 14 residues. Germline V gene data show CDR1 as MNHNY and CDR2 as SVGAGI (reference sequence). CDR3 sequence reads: CASSFSSETETQFF. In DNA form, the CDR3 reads TGTGCCAGCAGCTTCTCCTCCGAGACAGAGACGCAGTTCTTC.

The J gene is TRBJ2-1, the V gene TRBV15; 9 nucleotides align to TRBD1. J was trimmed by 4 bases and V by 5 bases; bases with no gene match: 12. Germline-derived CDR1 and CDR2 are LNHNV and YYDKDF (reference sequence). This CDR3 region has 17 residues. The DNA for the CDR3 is TGTGCCACCAGCCCCAGGGGGGACAGGGTGGATTACAATGAGCAGTTCTTC. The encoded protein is CATSPRGDRVDYNEQFF.

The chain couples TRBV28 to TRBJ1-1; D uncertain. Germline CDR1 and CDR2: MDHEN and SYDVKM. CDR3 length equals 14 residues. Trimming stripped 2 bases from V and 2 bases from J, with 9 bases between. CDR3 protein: CASSLNQPNTEAFF. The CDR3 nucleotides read TGTGCCAGCAGTTTAAACCAGCCTAACACTGAAGCTTTCTTT.

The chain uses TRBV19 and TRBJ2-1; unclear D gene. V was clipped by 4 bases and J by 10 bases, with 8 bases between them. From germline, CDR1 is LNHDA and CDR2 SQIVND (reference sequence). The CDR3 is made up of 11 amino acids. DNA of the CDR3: TGTGCCAGTAGTACCTATACGGAGCAGTTCTTC. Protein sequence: CASSTYTEQFF.

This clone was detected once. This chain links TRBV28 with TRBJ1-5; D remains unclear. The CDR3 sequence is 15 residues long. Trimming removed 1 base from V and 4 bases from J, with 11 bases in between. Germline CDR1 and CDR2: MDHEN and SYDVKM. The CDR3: CASSLLSTVNQPQHF. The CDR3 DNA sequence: TGTGCCAGCAGTTTATTATCGACGGTGAATCAGCCCCAGCATTTT.

The CDR3 nucleotides are TGTGCCAGCAGCTTAGGTTGGCGTAATGAAAAACTGTTTTTT. This codes for CASSLGWRNEKLFF. This chain uses TRBV5-4 with TRBJ1-4; D uncertain. This CDR3 region has 14 residues. The V end was cut by 2 bases, the J end by 4 bases, with 9 bases between. Germline loops: CDR1 SGHNT, CDR2 YYREEE (reference sequence).

The CDR3 protein is CASRRGLSEQYF. CDR3 nucleotides: TGTGCCAGCAGGAGAGGGTTGTCGGAGCAGTACTTC. The V call is TRBV6-5, the J call TRBJ2-7; tentative D call: TRBD2 (5 bases). CDR3 size: 12 residues. V lost 6 bases to trimming and J lost 7 bases, with 13 bases between them. The germline CDR1 and CDR2 sequences are MNHEY and SVGAGI.

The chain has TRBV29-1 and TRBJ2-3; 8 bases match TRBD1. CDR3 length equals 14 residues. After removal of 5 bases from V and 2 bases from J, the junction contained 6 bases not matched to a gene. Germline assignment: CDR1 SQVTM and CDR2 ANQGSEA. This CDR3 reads CSVRAGQVTDTQYF. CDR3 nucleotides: TGCAGCGTTCGGGCGGGACAGGTCACAGATACGCAGTATTTT.

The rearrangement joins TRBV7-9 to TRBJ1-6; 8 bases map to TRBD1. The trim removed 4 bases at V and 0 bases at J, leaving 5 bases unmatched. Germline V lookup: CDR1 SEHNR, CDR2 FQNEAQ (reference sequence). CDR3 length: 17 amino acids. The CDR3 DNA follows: TGTGCCAGCAGCTGGGACAGGCAGAGCTCCTATAATTCACCCCTCCACTTT. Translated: CASSWDRQSSYNSPLHF.

The CDR3 is CASSYQSFYTF. The CDR3 DNA follows: TGTGCCAGCAGCTACCAGAGTTTCTACACCTTC. The chain employs TRBV5-6 and TRBJ1-2; the D is unclear. Germline V CDR1 and CDR2: SGHDT, YYEEEE. The germline V and J ends were trimmed by 3 bases and 10 bases, with 10 bases remaining between them. The CDR3 totals 11 residues.

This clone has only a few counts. The CDR3 sequence is CASSQVIQGGTEAFF. The CDR3 nucleotides are TGTGCCAGCAGCCAAGTAATTCAGGGGGGGACTGAAGCTTTCTTT. This chain connects TRBV4-2 to TRBJ1-1, with TRBD1 matching over 7 bases. Trimming at V came to 1 base and at J to 5 bases, leaving 7 bases not matched to a gene. Germline loops: CDR1 LGHNA, CDR2 YNFKEQ. CDR3 length equals 15 residues.

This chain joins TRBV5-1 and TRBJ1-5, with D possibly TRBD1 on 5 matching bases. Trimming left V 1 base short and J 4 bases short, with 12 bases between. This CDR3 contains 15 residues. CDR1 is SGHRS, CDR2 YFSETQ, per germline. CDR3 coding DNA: TGCGCCAGCAGCTTGTCGGACGGGGGAAATCAGCCCCAGCATTTT. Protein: CASSLSDGGNQPQHF.

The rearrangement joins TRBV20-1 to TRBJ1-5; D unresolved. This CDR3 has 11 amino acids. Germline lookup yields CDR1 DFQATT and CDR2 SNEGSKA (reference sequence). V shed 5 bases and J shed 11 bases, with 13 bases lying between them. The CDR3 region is CSADVLAAQHF. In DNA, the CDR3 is TGCAGTGCTGATGTCCTTGCAGCCCAGCATTTT.

CDR3 DNA: TGTGCCAGCAGTTCCCCGTCAGCTAGGATCAGGGATACGCAGTATTTT. Its protein product is CASSSPSARIRDTQYF. The chain recombines TRBV6-5 with TRBJ2-3; D remains ambiguous. Germline assignment: CDR1 MNHEY and CDR2 SVGAGI. The CDR3 length is 16 residues. V lost 4 bases to trimming and J lost 6 bases, with 20 bases between them.

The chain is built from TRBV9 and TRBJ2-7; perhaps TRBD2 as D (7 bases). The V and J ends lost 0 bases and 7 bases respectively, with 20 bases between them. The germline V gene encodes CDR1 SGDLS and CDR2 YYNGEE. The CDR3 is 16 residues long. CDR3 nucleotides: TGTGCCAGCAGCGTAGATGGGGGGGCCCTCTCTGTGGAGCAGTACTTC. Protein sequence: CASSVDGGALSVEQYF.

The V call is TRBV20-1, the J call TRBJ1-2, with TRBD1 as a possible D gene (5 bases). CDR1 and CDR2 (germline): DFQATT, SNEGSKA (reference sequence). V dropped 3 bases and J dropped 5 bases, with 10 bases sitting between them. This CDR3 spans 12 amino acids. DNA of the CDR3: TGCAGTGCTAGTGCGGGGGATTATGGCTACACCTTC. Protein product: CSASAGDYGYTF.

CDR3 sequence reads: CASSLVLAGGGEQYF. As DNA, the CDR3 is TGTGCCAGCAGCTTGGTTTTGGCGGGGGGAGGCGAGCAGTACTTC. The chain couples TRBV7-2 to TRBJ2-7; 8 bases fit TRBD2. Germline V gene sequence: CDR1 SGHTA, CDR2 FQGNSA. The trim removed 3 bases at V and 6 bases at J, leaving 10 bases unmatched. The CDR3 sequence is 15 residues long.

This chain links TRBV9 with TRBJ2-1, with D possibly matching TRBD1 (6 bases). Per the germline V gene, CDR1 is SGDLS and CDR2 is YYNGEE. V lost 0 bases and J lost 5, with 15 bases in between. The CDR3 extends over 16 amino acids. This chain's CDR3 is CASSVVSRGGNNEQFF. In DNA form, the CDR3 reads TGTGCCAGCAGCGTAGTATCCAGGGGTGGGAACAATGAGCAGTTCTTC.

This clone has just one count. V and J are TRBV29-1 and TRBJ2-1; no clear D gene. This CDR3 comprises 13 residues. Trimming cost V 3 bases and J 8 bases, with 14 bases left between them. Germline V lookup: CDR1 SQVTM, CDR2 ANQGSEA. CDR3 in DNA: TGCAGCGTTGACCCGCGAGGAGTGGATGAGCAGTTCTTC. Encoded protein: CSVDPRGVDEQFF.

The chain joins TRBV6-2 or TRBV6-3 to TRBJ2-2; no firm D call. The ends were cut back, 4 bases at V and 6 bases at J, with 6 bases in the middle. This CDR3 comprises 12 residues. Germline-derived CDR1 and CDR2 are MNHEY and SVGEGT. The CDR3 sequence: CASSSPAGELFF. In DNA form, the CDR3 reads TGTGCCAGCAGTTCCCCAGCCGGGGAGCTGTTTTTT.

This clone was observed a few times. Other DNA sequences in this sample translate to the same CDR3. CDR3 coding DNA: TGTGCCAGCAGTAGGGACTCCAGCTCTGGGGCCAACGTCCTGACTTTC. Its translation: CASSRDSSSGANVLTF. The rearrangement links TRBV2 to TRBJ2-6, with D possibly TRBD2 on 6 matching bases. CDR3 length equals 16 residues. V lost 5 bases and J 0 bases, leaving 11 bases between the germline ends. CDR1 SNHLY and CDR2 FYNNEI come from the germline V gene.

DNA for the CDR3: TGTGCCAGCAGCTCCACGGGGAACCGCAATGAGCAGTTCTTC. It is translated as CASSSTGNRNEQFF. The rearrangement uses TRBV11-2 and TRBJ2-1, with D maybe TRBD2 (5 bases). The CDR3 loop spans 14 amino acids. Germline V gene sequence: CDR1 SGHAT, CDR2 FQNNGV. V lost 4 bases to trimming and J lost 6 bases, with 13 bases between them.

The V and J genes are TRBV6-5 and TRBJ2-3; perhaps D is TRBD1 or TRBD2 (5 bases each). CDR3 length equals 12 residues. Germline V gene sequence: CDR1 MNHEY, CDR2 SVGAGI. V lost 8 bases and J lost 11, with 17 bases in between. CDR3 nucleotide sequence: TGTGCCAGCGGCTGGGACGGACAAATGCAGTATTTT. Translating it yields CASGWDGQMQYF.